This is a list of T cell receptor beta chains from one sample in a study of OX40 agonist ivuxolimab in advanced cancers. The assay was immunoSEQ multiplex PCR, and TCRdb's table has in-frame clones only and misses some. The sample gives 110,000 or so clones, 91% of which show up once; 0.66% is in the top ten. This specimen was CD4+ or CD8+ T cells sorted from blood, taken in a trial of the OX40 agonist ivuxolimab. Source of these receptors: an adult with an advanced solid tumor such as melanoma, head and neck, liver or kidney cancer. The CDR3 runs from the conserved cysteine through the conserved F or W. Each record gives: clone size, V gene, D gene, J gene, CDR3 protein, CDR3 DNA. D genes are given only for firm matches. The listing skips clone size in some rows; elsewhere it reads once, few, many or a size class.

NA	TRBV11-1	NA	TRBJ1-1	CASSPQQGPGTEAFF	TGTGCCAGCAGCCCCCAACAGGGTCCGGGCACTGAAGCTTTCTTT
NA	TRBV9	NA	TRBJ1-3	CASSVEDSNTIYF	TGTGCCAGCAGCGTAGAGGACAGCAACACCATATATTTT
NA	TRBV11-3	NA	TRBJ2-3	CASQTGGTDTQYF	TGTGCCAGCCAGACCGGGGGCACAGATACGCAGTATTTT
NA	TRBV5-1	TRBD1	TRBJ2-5	CASRSGYDRGYVRETQYF	TGCGCCAGCAGGAGTGGTTATGACAGGGGGTATGTTCGGGAGACCCAGTACTTC
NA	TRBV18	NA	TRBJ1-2	CASSPSDEYGYTF	TGTGCCAGCTCACCCAGCGACGAATATGGCTACACCTTC
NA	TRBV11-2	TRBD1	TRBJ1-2	CASGTGGTYGYTF	TGTGCCAGCGGGACAGGGGGCACCTATGGCTACACCTTC
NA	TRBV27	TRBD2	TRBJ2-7	CASSSGTSGSVKGEQYF	TGTGCCAGCAGTTCCGGGACTAGCGGGAGCGTGAAGGGCGAGCAGTACTTC
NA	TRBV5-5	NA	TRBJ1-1	CASSLEFWGRTEAFF	TGTGCCAGCAGCTTGGAGTTTTGGGGGCGCACTGAAGCTTTCTTT
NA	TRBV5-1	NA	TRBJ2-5	CASATPTHVQETQYF	TGCGCCAGCGCCACGCCGACACACGTTCAAGAGACCCAGTACTTC
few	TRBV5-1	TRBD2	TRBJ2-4	CASSPGLAGGRSIQYF	TGCGCCAGCAGCCCGGGACTAGCGGGGGGGCGGAGCATTCAGTACTTC
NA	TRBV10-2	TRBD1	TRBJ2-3	CASGRDRNTDTQYF	TGCGCCAGCGGCCGGGACAGAAACACAGATACGCAGTATTTT
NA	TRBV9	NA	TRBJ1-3	CASSRDGDTIYF	TGTGCCAGCAGCAGGGATGGGGACACCATATATTTT
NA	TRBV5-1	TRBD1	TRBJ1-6	CASSLGLDRDYSPLHF	TGCGCCAGCAGCTTGGGGTTGGACAGGGATTATTCACCCCTCCACTTT
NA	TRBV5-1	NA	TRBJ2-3	CASSSFMGPDTQYF	TGCGCCAGCAGCTCCTTTATGGGCCCAGATACGCAGTATTTT
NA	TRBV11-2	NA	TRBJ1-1	CASSPIYEAFF	TGTGCCAGCAGCCCTATATATGAAGCTTTCTTT
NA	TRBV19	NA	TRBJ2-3	CASSIRRGITDTQYF	TGTGCCAGTAGTATCCGGAGGGGAATCACAGATACGCAGTATTTT
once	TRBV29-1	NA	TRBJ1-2	CSVDRSGYTF	TGCAGCGTTGATCGGAGTGGCTACACCTTC
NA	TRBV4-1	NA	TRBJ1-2	CASSQDGYGYTF	TGCGCCAGCAGCCAAGACGGCTATGGCTACACCTTC
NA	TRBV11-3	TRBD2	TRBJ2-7	CASSRLAGGVHEQYF	TGTGCCAGCAGCCGTCTAGCGGGAGGGGTCCACGAGCAGTACTTC
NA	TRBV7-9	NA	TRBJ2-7	CASTLRQDPYEQYF	TGTGCCAGCACCTTAAGACAGGACCCCTACGAGCAGTACTTC
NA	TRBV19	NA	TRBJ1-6	CASSMGVIPSPLHF	TGTGCCAGTAGTATGGGCGTTATACCTTCACCCCTCCACTTT
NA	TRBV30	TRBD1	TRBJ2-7	CAWRDRVGEQYF	TGTGCCTGGAGGGACAGGGTCGGGGAGCAGTACTTC
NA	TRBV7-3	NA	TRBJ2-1	CASSSGKNNEQFF	TGTGCCAGCAGCTCCGGGAAGAACAATGAGCAGTTCTTC
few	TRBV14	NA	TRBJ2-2	CASSQLTIGELFF	TGTGCCAGCAGCCAGTTGACCATCGGGGAGCTGTTTTTT
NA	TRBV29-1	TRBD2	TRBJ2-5	CSVEGTSGGTTQYF	TGCAGCGTTGAAGGGACTAGCGGGGGTACGACCCAGTACTTC
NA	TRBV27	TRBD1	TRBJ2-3	CASTRGQGVSTDTQYF	TGTGCCAGCACCCGAGGGCAGGGGGTAAGCACAGATACGCAGTATTTT
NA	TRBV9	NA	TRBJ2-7	CASSATGTGVVQYF	TGTGCCAGCAGCGCTACCGGGACTGGGGTAGTGCAGTACTTC
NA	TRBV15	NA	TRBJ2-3	CATSRDRGRPTDTQYF	TGTGCCACCAGCAGAGATCGGGGCAGACCCACAGATACGCAGTATTTT
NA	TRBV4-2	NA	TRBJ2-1	CASSRTDLWNEQFF	TGTGCCAGCAGCCGGACAGACCTTTGGAATGAGCAGTTCTTC
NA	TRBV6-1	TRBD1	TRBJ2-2	CASRRDRNTGELFF	TGTGCCAGCAGACGGGACAGGAACACCGGGGAGCTGTTTTTT
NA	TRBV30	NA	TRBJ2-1	CAWNANNEQFF	TGTGCCTGGAACGCCAACAATGAGCAGTTCTTC
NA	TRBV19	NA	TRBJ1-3	CASSINARSSGNTIYF	TGTGCCAGTAGTATCAACGCTCGTAGCTCTGGAAACACCATATATTTT
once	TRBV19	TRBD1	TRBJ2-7	CASSLDRTSAYEQYF	TGTGCCAGTAGTCTGGACAGGACTTCTGCCTACGAGCAGTACTTC
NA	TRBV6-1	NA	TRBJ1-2	CASSAEGYGYTF	TGTGCCAGCAGTGCGGAAGGCTATGGCTACACCTTC
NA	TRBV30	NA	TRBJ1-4	CAWSVRTREKLFF	TGTGCCTGGAGTGTACGGACGAGGGAAAAACTGTTTTTT
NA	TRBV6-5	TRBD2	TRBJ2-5	CASSYWGGTQYF	TGTGCCAGCAGTTATTGGGGGGGGACCCAGTACTTC
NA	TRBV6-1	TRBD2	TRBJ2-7	CASSVAGNSYEQYF	TGTGCCAGCAGTGTAGCGGGCAACTCCTACGAGCAGTACTTC
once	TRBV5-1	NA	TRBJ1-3	CASSLEFGQGNTIYF	TGCGCCAGCAGCTTGGAATTTGGTCAGGGAAACACCATATATTTT
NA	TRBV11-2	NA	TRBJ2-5	CASSLGGYQETQYF	TGTGCCAGCAGCTTAGGGGGTTACCAAGAGACCCAGTACTTC
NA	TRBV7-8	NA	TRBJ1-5	CASSSLQGGNQPQHF	TGTGCCAGCAGCTCACTCCAGGGCGGCAATCAGCCCCAGCATTTT
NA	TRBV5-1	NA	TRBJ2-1	CASSLSAANNEQFF	TGCGCCAGCAGCTTGTCGGCAGCTAACAATGAGCAGTTCTTC
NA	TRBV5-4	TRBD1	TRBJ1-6	CASSQVMSGTGRNSPLHF	TGTGCCAGCAGCCAAGTAATGTCAGGGACAGGGCGAAATTCACCCCTCCACTTT
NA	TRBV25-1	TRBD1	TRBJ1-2	CASSEVQGAHRGYTF	TGTGCCAGCAGTGAAGTACAGGGGGCACATCGTGGCTACACCTTC
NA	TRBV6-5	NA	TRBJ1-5	CASRLGGPNQPQHF	TGTGCCAGCAGGTTGGGGGGCCCCAATCAGCCCCAGCATTTT
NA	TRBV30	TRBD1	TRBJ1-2	CAWDPGQGYGYTF	TGTGCCTGGGATCCGGGACAGGGCTATGGCTACACCTTC
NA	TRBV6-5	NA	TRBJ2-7	CASSPGVGTSYEQYF	TGTGCCAGCAGTCCCGGAGTGGGGACCTCCTACGAGCAGTACTTC
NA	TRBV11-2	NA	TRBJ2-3	CASSLTGTGDAGVTDTQYF	TGTGCCAGCAGCTTAACCGGGACAGGTGACGCGGGGGTCACAGATACGCAGTATTTT
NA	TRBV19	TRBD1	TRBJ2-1	CASSPLDRASNEQFF	TGTGCCAGTAGTCCCCTGGACAGGGCGAGCAATGAGCAGTTCTTC
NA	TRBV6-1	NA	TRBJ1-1	CASRITGRSYAFF	TGTGCCAGCAGAATAACGGGACGGAGTTATGCTTTCTTT
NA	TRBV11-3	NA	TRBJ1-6	CASSSRDSPLHF	TGTGCCAGCAGCTCCCGGGATTCACCCCTCCACTTT
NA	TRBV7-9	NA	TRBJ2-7	CASSLKVTGRLDEQYF	TGTGCCAGCAGCTTAAAGGTCACAGGGAGATTGGACGAGCAGTACTTC
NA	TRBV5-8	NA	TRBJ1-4	CASSLGGLANEKLFF	TGTGCCAGCAGCTTGGGGGGGCTCGCTAATGAAAAACTGTTTTTT
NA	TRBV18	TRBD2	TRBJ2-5	CASSPLAGGRPETQYF	TGTGCCAGCTCACCGCTAGCGGGAGGGCGCCCGGAGACCCAGTACTTC
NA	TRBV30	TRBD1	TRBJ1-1	CAWSGHRGTEAFF	TGTGCCTGGAGTGGGCACAGGGGGACTGAAGCTTTCTTT
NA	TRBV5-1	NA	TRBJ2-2	CASSLGTGPGELFF	TGCGCCAGCAGCTTAGGGACTGGGCCCGGGGAGCTGTTTTTT
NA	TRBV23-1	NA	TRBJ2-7	CASLTNSYEQYF	TGCGCCAGCCTGACTAATTCCTACGAGCAGTACTTC
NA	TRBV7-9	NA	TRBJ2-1	CASRLGASSSYNEQFF	TGTGCCAGCAGATTGGGGGCCTCTAGCTCCTACAATGAGCAGTTCTTC
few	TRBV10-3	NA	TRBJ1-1	CAISAVRAAEAFF	TGTGCCATCAGTGCGGTCCGGGCAGCCGAAGCTTTCTTT
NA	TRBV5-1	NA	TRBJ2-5	CASSFQETQYF	TGCGCCAGCAGCTTCCAAGAGACCCAGTACTTC